This TCR beta chain is from a study of Ad26.COV2.S vaccination and SARS-CoV-2 variants. Background on the study: The donor participated in the COV1001 trial, in its Ad26.COV2.S arm.

Concerning this clone itself: The sample holds other DNA sequences that translate to the same CDR3.

Sequenced by immunoSEQ multiplex PCR; TCRdb stores in-frame clones only, minus some. The sample carries about half a million clones, 89% recorded once. Treatment reported: about 20 received Ad26.COV2.S at low or high dose, single or two shots; about 5 received placebo; per-sample allocation not given. Day 63 following the first vaccine or placebo injection was when the samples were taken. This TCR was sampled from a person aged 18-60 years who received the Ad26.COV2.S COVID-19 vaccine or a placebo. The sample was peripheral blood, taken in a trial of Ad26.COV2.S vaccine versus placebo.

As DNA, the CDR3 is TGTGCCTGGAGTGTAAGGGGAGATACGCAGTATTTT. The encoded protein is CAWSVRGDTQYF. The J gene is TRBJ2-3, the V gene TRBV30, with D perhaps matching TRBD1 (5 bases). Germline CDR1 reads GTSNPN; CDR2 reads SVGIG (reference sequence). CDR3 length: 12 residues. V was shortened by 0 bases and J by 5 bases, with 6 bases between the two germline ends.